This TCR beta chain emerged from a study of PD-L1 blockade in urothelial cancer. Background on the study: Timepoints chosen for blood analysis were 3 weeks (second dose) and 6 weeks after treatment start.

Trimming removed 4 bases from V and 5 bases from J; junction bases left unmatched: 7. The CDR3 covers 14 residues. Germline V CDR1 and CDR2: SGHRS, YFSETQ. Method: immunoSEQ multiplex PCR; TCRdb's copy keeps in-frame clones and lacks some. Of around 82,000 clones in the sample, 84% were seen once. Time point in this sample: pretreatment peripheral blood. Study-wide points: Pretreatment blood TCR clonality under the median forecast improved survival.

In the case of this clone: Its specificity is not known.

This chain links TRBV5-1 with TRBJ2-7; 9 bases align to TRBD1. Sequences were derived from PBMCs, sampled around atezolizumab (anti-PD-L1) treatment. The sequence came from a man in his 60s with urothelial cancer. The CDR3 DNA is TGCGCCAGCAGCAGGGACAGGGCTCGGAACGAGCAGTACTTC. This translates into CASSRDRARNEQYF.